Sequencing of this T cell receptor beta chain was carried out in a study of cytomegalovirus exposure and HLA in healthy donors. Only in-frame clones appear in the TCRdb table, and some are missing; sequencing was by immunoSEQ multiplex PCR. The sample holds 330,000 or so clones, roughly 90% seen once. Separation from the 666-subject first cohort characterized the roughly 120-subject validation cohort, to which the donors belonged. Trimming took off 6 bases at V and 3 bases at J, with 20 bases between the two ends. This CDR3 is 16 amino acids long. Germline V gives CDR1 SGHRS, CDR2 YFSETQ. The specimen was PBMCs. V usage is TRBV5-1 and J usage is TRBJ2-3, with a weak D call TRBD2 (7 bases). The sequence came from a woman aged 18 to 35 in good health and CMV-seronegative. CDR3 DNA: TGCGCCAGCACCCGGGGGGCGGACGGGTTTACAGATACGCAGTATTTT. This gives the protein CASTRGADGFTDTQYF.